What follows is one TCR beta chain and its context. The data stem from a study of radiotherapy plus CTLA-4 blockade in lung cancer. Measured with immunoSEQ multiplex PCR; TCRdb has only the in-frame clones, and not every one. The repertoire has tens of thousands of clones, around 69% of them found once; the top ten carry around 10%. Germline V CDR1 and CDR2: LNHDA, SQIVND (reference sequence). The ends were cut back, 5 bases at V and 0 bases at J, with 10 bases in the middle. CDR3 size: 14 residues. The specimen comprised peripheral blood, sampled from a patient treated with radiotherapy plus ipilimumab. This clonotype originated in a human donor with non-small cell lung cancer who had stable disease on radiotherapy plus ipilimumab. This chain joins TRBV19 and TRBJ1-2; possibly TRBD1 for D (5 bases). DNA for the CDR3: TGTGCCAGTAGTGAGACAGCCGCTAACTATGGCTACACCTTC. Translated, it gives CASSETAANYGYTF.